What follows are 28 T cell receptor beta chains derived from one specimen sequenced in a study of T cells in women clearing cervical HPV infection. The data were produced by immunoSEQ multiplex PCR, yet TCRdb's version contains in-frame clones alone and is incomplete. The sample includes 30,000 to 40,000 clones. The sample taken for sequencing was blood buffy coat. These receptors originate from a woman aged 18 to 75 with a cervical HPV16 infection that either progressed to CIN3+ or cleared (not recorded which).

The sequenced CDR3 bases are TGTGCCAGTAGTCAGGGACACGTGAACAATGAC. It is translated as CASSQGHVNND. The entire CDR3 is CASSQGHVNNDYTF. This sequence joins TRBV19 and TRBJ1-2; TRBD1 is a possible D gene (6 bases). The read is 3 residues too short to cover the CDR3 end, so that end is filled in from the germline J gene. The CDR3 contains 14 residues. The V gene's germline CDR1 is LNHDA and CDR2 SQIVND (reference sequence).

Of note for this clone: The read halts 3 residues ahead of the CDR3 end, with the missing end drawn from the germline J gene. The genes are TRBV20-1 and TRBJ2-1; TRBD2 matches at 8 bases. J gave up 7 bases and V 3 bases, and 11 bases lay outside the gene matches. Germline loops: CDR1 DFQATT, CDR2 SNEGSKA (reference sequence). This CDR3 spans 15 amino acids. CDR3 bases read: TGCAGTGCTAGCCCGGGGCTAGCGGGTGTTAATGAG. Translation: CSASPGLAGVNE. The complete CDR3 reads CSASPGLAGVNEQFF.

As for this clone: The read ends 3 residues shy of where the CDR3 ends; the end is completed using the germline J gene. V is TRBV18 and J is TRBJ2-7; 7 bases line up with TRBD2. The CDR3 covers 14 residues. Trimming cost V 3 bases and J 3 bases; bases outside gene matches: 5. The germline gives CDR1 KGHSH, CDR2 LQKENI. The CDR3 is CASSPSGTIYEQYF. Incomplete CDR3 DNA: TGTGCCAGCTCACCTTCCGGGACTATCTACGAG.

Note on this clone: Read sequence stops 3 residues before the CDR3 end, and the germline J gene provides the missing end. The chain is built from TRBV5-4 and TRBJ2-5, with D maybe TRBD1 (6 bases). V lost 1 base and J lost 2, with 12 bases in between. There are 15 residues in the CDR3. Germline CDR1 reads SGHNT; CDR2 reads YYREEE (reference sequence). CDR3: CASSLTGQYQETQYF. CDR3 bases read: TGTGCCAGCAGCTTGACAGGACAGTATCAAGAGACC.

Notes on this clone: The CDR3 end lies 3 residues beyond the end of the read and is filled in from the germline J gene. J is TRBJ2-2 and V is TRBV11-2; the D is unclear. The CDR3 covers 15 residues. Germline V gives CDR1 SGHAT, CDR2 FQNNGV. CDR3 DNA (partial): TGTGCCAGCAGCTTAGACGCAGGAGCTAATGAAAAG. Translation: CASSLDAGANEK. The entire CDR3 protein reads CASSLDAGANEKLFF.

Of note for this clone: Sequencing ends 3 residues short of the CDR3 end; the germline J gene provides the rest. This chain uses TRBV19 with TRBJ2-2; possible D gene TRBD2, 5 bases. Germline V CDR1 and CDR2: LNHDA, SQIVND (reference sequence). V lost 3 bases, J lost 0 bases, and 11 bases lay in between. The CDR3 has 16 amino acids. This CDR3 reads CASSMEATTNTGELFF. The part of the CDR3 DNA that was read is TGTGCCAGTAGTATGGAGGCGACAACGAACACCGGGGAG.

As to this clone: The CDR3 is cut off 3 residues early in the read; its end comes from the germline J gene. This chain links TRBV5-6 with TRBJ1-4; D is possibly TRBD1 (6 bases). Trimming pared 4 bases from V and 6 bases from J, leaving 13 bases between. The V gene's germline CDR1 is SGHDT and CDR2 YYEEEE. The CDR3 covers 14 residues. CDR3 sequence: CASSLQGGDEKLFF. The part of the CDR3 DNA that was read is TGTGCCAGCAGCCTACAGGGTGGGGATGAAAAA. Together with reference TRBV5-6 and TRBJ1-4, the CDR3 gives the full variable domain: DAGVTQSPTHLIKTRGQQVTLRCSPKSGHDTVSWYQQALGQGPQFIFQYYEEEERQRGNFPDRFSGHQFPNYSSELNVNALLLGDSALYLCASSLQGGDEKLFFGSGTQLSVL.

As for this clone: The read ends 3 residues early relative to the CDR3; the germline J gene fills the gap. The chain links TRBV10-3 to TRBJ2-5; 8 nucleotides agree with TRBD2. Germline assignment: CDR1 ENHRY and CDR2 SYGVKD. The trim removed 4 bases at V and 1 base at J, leaving 14 bases unmatched. The CDR3 has 18 amino acids. Partial CDR3 DNA: TGTGCCATCAGTGCTACCCAGGGGCTAGCGGGCCCCCAAGAGACC. Its protein is CAISATQGLAGPQET. The entire CDR3 sequence reads CAISATQGLAGPQETQYF.

In regard to this clone: From the germline J gene comes the end of the CDR3, since the read stops 3 residues before it. The V and J genes are TRBV14 and TRBJ2-1; 10 nucleotides match TRBD2. V shed 4 bases and J 0 bases; nucleotides not matched to a gene: 9. Germline CDR1 SGHDN, CDR2 FVKESK. This CDR3 is 18 amino acids long. The CDR3 DNA, read in part, is TGTGCCAGCAGCCCAGCTAGCGGGAGCTTGAGCTCCTACAATGAG. This translates into CASSPASGSLSSYNE. The full CDR3 reads CASSPASGSLSSYNEQFF. Supplemented by reference TRBV14 and TRBJ2-1, the full variable domain reads EAGVTQFPSHSVIEKGQTVTLRCDPISGHDNLYWYRRVMGKEIKFLLHFVKESKQDESGMPNNRFLAERTGGTYSTLKVQPAELEDSGVYFCASSPASGSLSSYNEQFFGPGTRLTVL.

Comments on this clone: The read falls 3 residues short of the CDR3 end, and the missing part is taken from the germline J gene. The rearrangement joins TRBV2 to TRBJ1-2; possibly TRBD1 for D (5 bases). Germline V gene data show CDR1 as SNHLY and CDR2 as FYNNEI. This CDR3 is built from 12 residues. The part of the CDR3 DNA that was read is TGTGCCAGCATGACGGGGGAGAGAGGC. Its protein product is CASMTGERG. The full CDR3 reads CASMTGERGYTF.

Of note for this clone: The read ends 3 residues shy of where the CDR3 ends; the end is completed using the germline J gene. This chain joins TRBV18 and TRBJ2-3, with 8 bases identical to TRBD2. The germline CDR1 and CDR2 sequences are KGHSH and LQKENI. CDR3 length equals 15 residues. The sequenced part of the CDR3 DNA is TGTGCCAGCTCAACTAGAGCGGGAGTACAGGAGACG. As protein: CASSTRAGVQET. The full CDR3 sequence reads CASSTRAGVQETQYF.

To note about this clone: The missing CDR3 end, 3 residues past where the read stops, is filled in from the germline J gene. The rearrangement links TRBV7-6 to TRBJ2-1, with 7 bases lining up with TRBD1. V shed 5 bases and J 4 bases; nucleotides not matched to a gene: 17. The CDR3 covers 18 residues. Germline V lookup: CDR1 SGHVS, CDR2 FNYEAQ. The CDR3 bases that were read are TGTGCCAGCAGCCCCTACGGGACAGACCACAGGAATTACAATGAG. Amino acid sequence: CASSPYGTDHRNYNE. The complete CDR3 protein is CASSPYGTDHRNYNEQFF.

With respect to this clone: At one of its ends the junction is not consistent with the germline gene, which may arise from a read error. The CDR3 extends 3 residues past the end of the read, so its final part is completed from the germline J gene. Other DNA sequences within the sample encode an identical CDR3. The rearrangement joins TRBV7-2 to TRBJ1-3; D ambiguous. CDR3 length equals 17 residues. Germline-derived CDR1 and CDR2 are SGHTA and FQGNSA. The CDR3: CASSLALRGSSGNTIYF. The covered CDR3 bases are TGTGCCAGCAGCTTAGCGCTGAGAGGGTCCTCTGGAAACACG.

The sequenced part of the CDR3 DNA is TGTGCCAGCAGTTTTATGAGACTAGCGGGGCTGAACAATGAG. This codes for CASSFMRLAGLNNE. The complete CDR3 reads CASSFMRLAGLNNEQFF. V is TRBV12-3 or TRBV12-4 and J is TRBJ2-1, with 11 bases lining up with TRBD2. Read data end 3 residues before the CDR3 end; the end is taken from the germline J gene. The V and J ends lost 3 bases and 5 bases, in that order; junction bases with no gene match: 9. This CDR3 comprises 17 residues.

Comments on this clone: The read stops 3 residues short of the end of the CDR3; the missing end is completed from the germline J gene. The J gene is TRBJ1-2, the V gene TRBV7-9; D not resolved. CDR1 is SEHNR, CDR2 FQNEAQ, per germline (reference sequence). The CDR3 has 15 residues. CDR3 bases read: TGTGCCAGCAGCTTAGCCCCCTCTAGCACAGATACC. It codes for CASSLAPSSTDT. The CDR3 in full is CASSLAPSSTDTYTF. The entire variable domain, with the rest obtained from reference TRBV7-9 and TRBJ1-2, is as follows: DTGVSQNPRHKITKRGQNVTFRCDPISEHNRLYWYRQTLGQGPEFLTYFQNEAQLEKSRLLSDRFSAERPKGSFSTLEIQRTEQGDSAMYLCASSLAPSSTDTYTFGSGTRLTVV.

Regarding this clone: The read ends 3 residues shy of where the CDR3 ends; the end is completed using the germline J gene. The rearrangement links TRBV2 to TRBJ2-1, with 8 bases fitting TRBD2. J lost 7 bases, V lost 6 bases, and 11 bases had no gene match. This CDR3 is built from 15 residues. Germline V gene data show CDR1 as SNHLY and CDR2 as FYNNEI. CDR3 bases read: TGTGCCAGCAGACCCGGGCTAGCGGGCCCGAATGAG. Its translation: CASRPGLAGPNE. The whole CDR3 protein reads CASRPGLAGPNEQFF.

About this clone: The CDR3 end lies 3 residues beyond the end of the read and is filled in from the germline J gene. This chain connects TRBV7-2 to TRBJ2-4, with a possible D match to TRBD1 (5 bases). CDR3 length: 14 residues. In germline, CDR1 is SGHTA, CDR2 FQGNSA. The CDR3 bases that were read are TGTGCCAGCAGCTTAGGCTTGGGGCACTATGGT. It translates to CASSLGLGHYG. The whole CDR3 protein is CASSLGLGHYGQYF.

Comment on this clone: The read comes to an end 3 residues before the CDR3 does, leaving the germline J gene to fill in the end. The chain couples TRBV28 to TRBJ1-4; D is ambiguous. Germline CDR1 and CDR2: MDHEN and SYDVKM. This CDR3 has 15 amino acids. V was clipped by 4 bases and J by 4 bases, with 13 bases between them. The CDR3 reads CASSYTREGNEKLFF. The sequenced part of the CDR3 DNA is TGTGCCAGCAGTTACACTAGGGAAGGTAATGAAAAA.

About this clone itself: Read data end 3 residues before the CDR3 end; the end is taken from the germline J gene. The V gene is TRBV20-1, the J gene TRBJ2-7; TRBD2 agrees at 8 bases. Germline V gene lookup returns CDR1 DFQATT and CDR2 SNEGSKA (reference sequence). With V trimmed by 0 bases and J by 4 bases, 8 bases remained unmatched. The CDR3 runs to 15 residues. The CDR3: CSAREGVAGKYEQYF. The covered CDR3 bases are TGCAGTGCTAGAGAGGGGGTAGCGGGAAAGTACGAG.

For this clone: The missing CDR3 end, 3 residues past where the read stops, is filled in from the germline J gene. The V gene is TRBV7-3, the J gene TRBJ2-3; 9 nucleotides agree with TRBD2. There are 16 residues in the CDR3. In germline, CDR1 is SGHTA, CDR2 FQGTGA. Trimming at V came to 1 base and at J to 1 base, leaving 3 bases not matched to a gene. The CDR3 is CASSLRVAGGTDTQYF. The CDR3 DNA, read in part, is TGTGCCAGCAGCTTAAGGGTAGCGGGGGGCACAGATACG.

Remarks on this clone: The CDR3 end falls 3 residues outside the read, so it is completed with the germline J gene. V gene TRBV12-5 combines with J gene TRBJ1-1, with TRBD1 as a possible D gene (5 bases). Germline V gene data show CDR1 as LGHNT and CDR2 as FRNRAP. V shed 1 base and J shed 4 bases, with 10 bases lying between them. The CDR3 length is 14 residues. CDR3 DNA, as far as it was read: TGTGCTAGTGGTTTGGGGCAGGGAAGCACTGAA. This sequence encodes CASGLGQGSTE. The whole CDR3 region reads CASGLGQGSTEAFF.

Notes on this clone: The CDR3 end is not reached by the read, which stops 3 residues before it; the germline J gene fills it in. The rearrangement uses TRBV20-1 and TRBJ2-1; D might be TRBD2 (6 bases). The V gene lost 7 bases and the J gene lost 4 bases, with 8 bases spanning the gap. CDR3 length: 11 residues. Germline assignment: CDR1 DFQATT and CDR2 SNEGSKA (reference sequence). The CDR3 DNA, read in part, is TGCAGTGGGGACTCATACAATGAG. Residues: CSGDSYNE. The full CDR3 protein reads CSGDSYNEQFF.

The sequenced part of the CDR3 DNA is TGTGCCAGCAGCCAGGACAGGTTGGAGACC. It codes for CASSQDRLET. The full-length CDR3 reads as CASSQDRLETQYF. This sequence joins TRBV28 and TRBJ2-5, with 7 bases matching TRBD1. With the read ending 3 residues before the CDR3 end, the germline J gene is used to fill in that end. J gave up 5 bases and V 6 bases, and 6 bases lay outside the gene matches. The CDR3 extends over 13 amino acids. Germline V gene lookup returns CDR1 MDHEN and CDR2 SYDVKM.

For this clone: Read sequence stops 3 residues before the CDR3 end, and the germline J gene provides the missing end. This chain uses TRBV5-1 with TRBJ2-3; 8 bases fit TRBD2. This CDR3 has 15 residues. The ends lost 0 bases at V and 6 bases at J; junction bases unmatched: 6. The germline V gene encodes CDR1 SGHRS and CDR2 YFSETQ. The CDR3 DNA, read in part, is TGCGCCAGCAGCTTGGAAGCGGGGGCAGTGGATACG. Protein: CASSLEAGAVDT. The full CDR3 protein is CASSLEAGAVDTQYF.

With regard to this clone: Mismatch with germline at one junction end may stem from a read error. With the read ending 3 residues before the CDR3 end, the germline J gene is used to fill in that end. Other DNA sequences within the sample encode an identical CDR3. This chain joins TRBV19 and TRBJ1-3; D is possibly TRBD1 (6 bases). Germline V gene lookup returns CDR1 LNHDA and CDR2 SQIVND (reference sequence). The CDR3 has 15 residues. Here the CDR3 reads CASSPTGIRLNTIYF. Incomplete CDR3 DNA: TGTGCCAGTAGCCCTACAGGGATCAGGTTAAACACT. The whole variable domain, remainder taken from reference TRBV19 and TRBJ1-3, is DGGITQSPKYLFRKEGQNVTLSCEQNLNHDAMYWYRQDPGQGLRLIYYSQIVNDFQKGDIAEGYSVSREKKESFPLTVTSAQKNPTAFYLCASSPTGIRLNTIYFGEGSWLTVV.

Concerning this clone: The sequenced fragment ends 3 residues before the CDR3 boundary, so the rest is inferred from the germline J gene. This rearrangement joins TRBV11-2 to TRBJ2-5, with D perhaps matching TRBD1 (6 bases). Trimming pared 6 bases from V and 4 bases from J, leaving 15 bases between. This CDR3 is built from 14 residues. CDR1 and CDR2 (germline): SGHAT, FQNNGV. The covered CDR3 bases are TGTGCCAGCAGATCCGACAGGTCCAGAGAGACC. Amino acids: CASRSDRSRET. The entire CDR3 protein is CASRSDRSRETQYF.

A note on this clone: Read sequence stops 3 residues before the CDR3 end, and the germline J gene provides the missing end. V gene TRBV20-1 combines with J gene TRBJ1-2, with 7 positions matching TRBD1. Germline CDR1 is DFQATT and CDR2 is SNEGSKA (reference sequence). The CDR3 runs to 15 residues. V shed 5 bases and J 3 bases; nucleotides not matched to a gene: 12. Incomplete CDR3 DNA: TGCAGTGCTGTACAGGGGCAGGGTGGGCACTATGGC. Its protein is CSAVQGQGGHYG. The whole CDR3 sequence is CSAVQGQGGHYGYTF.

Concerning this clone itself: The read gets to within 3 residues of the CDR3 end, and the germline J gene fills in the rest. V is TRBV20-1 and J is TRBJ2-1; 11 nucleotides match TRBD1. V was pared by 5 bases and J by 9 bases, with 9 bases of the junction left unmatched. In germline, CDR1 is DFQATT, CDR2 SNEGSKA (reference sequence). CDR3 length: 14 amino acids. The CDR3 protein is CSAPTGTGGFEQFF. The CDR3 DNA, read in part, is TGCAGTGCTCCCACCGGGACAGGGGGATTTGAG.